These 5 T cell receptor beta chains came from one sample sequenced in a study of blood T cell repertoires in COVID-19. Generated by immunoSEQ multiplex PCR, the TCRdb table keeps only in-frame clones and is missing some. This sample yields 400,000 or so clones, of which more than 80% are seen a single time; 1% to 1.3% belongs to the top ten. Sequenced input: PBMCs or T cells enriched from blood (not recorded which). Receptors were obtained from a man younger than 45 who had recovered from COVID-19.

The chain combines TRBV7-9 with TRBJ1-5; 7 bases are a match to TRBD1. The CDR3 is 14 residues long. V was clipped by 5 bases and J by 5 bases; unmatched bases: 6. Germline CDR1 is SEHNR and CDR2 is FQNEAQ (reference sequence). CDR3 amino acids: CASSATGWDQPQHF. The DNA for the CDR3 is TGTGCCAGCAGCGCGACAGGGTGGGATCAGCCCCAGCATTTT.

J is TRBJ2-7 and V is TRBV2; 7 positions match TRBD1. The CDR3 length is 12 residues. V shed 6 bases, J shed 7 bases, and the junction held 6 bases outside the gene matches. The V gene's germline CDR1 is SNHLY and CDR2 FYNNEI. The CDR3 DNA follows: TGTGCCAGCAGACAAGACAGGGTAGAGCAGTACTTC. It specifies CASRQDRVEQYF.

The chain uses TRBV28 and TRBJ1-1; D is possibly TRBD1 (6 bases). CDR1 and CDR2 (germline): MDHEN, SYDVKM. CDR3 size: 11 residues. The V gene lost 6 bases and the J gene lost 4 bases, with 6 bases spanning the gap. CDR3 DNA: TGTGCCAGCAGACAGGGCACTGAAGCTTTCTTT. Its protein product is CASRQGTEAFF. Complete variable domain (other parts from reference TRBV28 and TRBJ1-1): DVKVTQSSRYLVKRTGEKVFLECVQDMDHENMFWYRQDPGLGLRLIYFSYDVKMKEKGDIPEGYSVSREKKERFSLILESASTNQTSMYLCASRQGTEAFFGQGTRLTVV.

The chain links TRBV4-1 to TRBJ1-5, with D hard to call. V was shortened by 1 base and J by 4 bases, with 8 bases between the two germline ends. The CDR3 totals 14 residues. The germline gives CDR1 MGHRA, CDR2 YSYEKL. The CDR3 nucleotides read TGCGCCAGCAGCCAAGTGGCGGCTAATCAGCCCCAGCATTTT. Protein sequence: CASSQVAANQPQHF.

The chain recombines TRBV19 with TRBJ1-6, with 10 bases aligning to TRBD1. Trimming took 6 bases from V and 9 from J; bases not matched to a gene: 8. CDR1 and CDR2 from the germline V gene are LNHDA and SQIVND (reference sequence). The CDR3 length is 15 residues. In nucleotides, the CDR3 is TGTGCCAGTAGGACCACGGGACAGGGGATTTCACCCCTCCACTTT. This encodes CASRTTGQGISPLHF. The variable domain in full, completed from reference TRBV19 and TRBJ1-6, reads DGGITQSPKYLFRKEGQNVTLSCEQNLNHDAMYWYRQDPGQGLRLIYYSQIVNDFQKGDIAEGYSVSREKKESFPLTVTSAQKNPTAFYLCASRTTGQGISPLHFGNGTRLTVT.